This TCR beta chain was profiled in a study of blood T cell repertoires in COVID-19. Study-wide background: Nucleic acid was either cDNA or gDNA, and it came from T cells, B-cell-depleted T cells, or PBMCs.

Participant-given clinical history determined each cohort assignment. TCRdb's copy holds only in-frame clones and misses some; the assay was immunoSEQ multiplex PCR. The sample lists 300,000 to 400,000 clones, roughly 85% occurring once. The CDR3 is 15 residues long. Germline lookup yields CDR1 SEHNR and CDR2 FQNEAQ (reference sequence). The junction had 10 bases not matched to a gene; V was cut back by 5 bases and J by 5 bases. V usage is TRBV7-9 and J usage is TRBJ1-1; TRBD1 agrees at 8 bases. Sequenced: PBMCs or T cells enriched from blood (not recorded which). The TCR sequence derives from a woman under 40 who had been exposed to COVID-19. Here the CDR3 DNA reads TGTGCCAGCAGCATTTTTCAGGGGGCCGAGACTGAAGCTTTCTTT. Its protein is CASSIFQGAETEAFF.